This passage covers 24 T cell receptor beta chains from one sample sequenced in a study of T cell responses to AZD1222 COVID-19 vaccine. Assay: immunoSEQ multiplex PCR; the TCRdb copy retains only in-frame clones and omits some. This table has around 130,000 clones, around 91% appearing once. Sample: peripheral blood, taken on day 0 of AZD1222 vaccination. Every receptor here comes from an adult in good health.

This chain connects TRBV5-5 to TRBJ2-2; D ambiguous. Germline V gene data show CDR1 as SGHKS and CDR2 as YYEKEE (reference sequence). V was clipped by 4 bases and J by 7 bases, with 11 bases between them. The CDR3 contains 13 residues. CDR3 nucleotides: TGTGCCAGCAGCCTCACTTCCCTCGGGGAGCTGTTTTTT. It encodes CASSLTSLGELFF.

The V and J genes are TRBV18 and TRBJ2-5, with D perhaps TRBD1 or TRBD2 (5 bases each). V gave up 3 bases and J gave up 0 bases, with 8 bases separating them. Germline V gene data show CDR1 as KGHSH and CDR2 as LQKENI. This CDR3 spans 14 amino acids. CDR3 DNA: TGTGCCAGCTCACCGATGGGGGACCAAGAGACCCAGTACTTC. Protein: CASSPMGDQETQYF.

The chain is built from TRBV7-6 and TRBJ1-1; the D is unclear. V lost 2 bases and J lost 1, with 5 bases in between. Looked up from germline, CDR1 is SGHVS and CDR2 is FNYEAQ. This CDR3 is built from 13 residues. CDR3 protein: CASSLLTNTEAFF. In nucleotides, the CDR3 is TGTGCCAGCAGCTTATTGACGAACACTGAAGCTTTCTTT. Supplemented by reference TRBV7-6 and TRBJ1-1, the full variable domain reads GAGVSQSPRYKVTKRGQDVALRCDPISGHVSLYWYRQALGQGPEFLTYFNYEAQQDKSGLPNDRFSAERPEGSISTLTIQRTEQRDSAMYRCASSLLTNTEAFFGQGTRLTVV.

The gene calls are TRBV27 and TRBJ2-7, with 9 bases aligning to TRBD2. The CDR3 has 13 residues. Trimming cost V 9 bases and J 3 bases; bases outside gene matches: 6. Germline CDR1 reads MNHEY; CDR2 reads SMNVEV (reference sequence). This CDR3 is CASSGSRLYEQYF. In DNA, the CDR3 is TGTGCCAGTAGCGGGAGCAGGCTCTACGAGCAGTACTTC.

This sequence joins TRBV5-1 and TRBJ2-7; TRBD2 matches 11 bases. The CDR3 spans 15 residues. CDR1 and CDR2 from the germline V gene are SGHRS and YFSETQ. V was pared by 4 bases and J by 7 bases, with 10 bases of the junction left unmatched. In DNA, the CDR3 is TGCGCCAGCAGCATAGGACTAGCGGGCCGTCGGGAGCAGTACTTC. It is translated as CASSIGLAGRREQYF.

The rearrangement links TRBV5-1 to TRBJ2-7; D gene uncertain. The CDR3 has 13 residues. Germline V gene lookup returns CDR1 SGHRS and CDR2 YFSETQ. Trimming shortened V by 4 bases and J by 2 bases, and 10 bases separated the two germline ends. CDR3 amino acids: CASSPGTTYEQYF. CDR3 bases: TGCGCCAGCAGCCCCGGCACGACCTACGAGCAGTACTTC.

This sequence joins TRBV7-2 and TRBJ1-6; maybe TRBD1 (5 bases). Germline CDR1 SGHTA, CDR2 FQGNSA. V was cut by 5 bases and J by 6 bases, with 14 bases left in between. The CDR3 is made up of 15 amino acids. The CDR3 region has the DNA TGTGCCAGCAGCCCAGCGGGACTCATTAATTCACCCCTCCACTTT. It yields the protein CASSPAGLINSPLHF.

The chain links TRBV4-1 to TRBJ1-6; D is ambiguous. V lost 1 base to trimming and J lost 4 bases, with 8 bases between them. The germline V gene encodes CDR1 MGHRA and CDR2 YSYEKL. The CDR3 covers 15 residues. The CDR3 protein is CASSQGARYNSPLHF. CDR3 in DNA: TGCGCCAGCAGCCAAGGGGCTAGATATAATTCACCCCTCCACTTT.

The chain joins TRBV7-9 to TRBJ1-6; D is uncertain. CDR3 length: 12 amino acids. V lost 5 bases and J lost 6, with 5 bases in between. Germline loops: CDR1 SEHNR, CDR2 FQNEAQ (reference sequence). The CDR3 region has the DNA TGTGCCAGCAGCCGCCCTAATTCACCCCTCCACTTT. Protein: CASSRPNSPLHF.

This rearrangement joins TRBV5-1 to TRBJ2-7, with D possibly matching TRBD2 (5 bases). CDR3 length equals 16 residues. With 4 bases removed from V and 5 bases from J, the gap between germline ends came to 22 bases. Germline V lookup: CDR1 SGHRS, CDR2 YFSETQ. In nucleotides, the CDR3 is TGCGCCAGCAGCCCCTGGGCCCGGGGTCCCCTGGACGAGCAGTACTTC. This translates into CASSPWARGPLDEQYF.

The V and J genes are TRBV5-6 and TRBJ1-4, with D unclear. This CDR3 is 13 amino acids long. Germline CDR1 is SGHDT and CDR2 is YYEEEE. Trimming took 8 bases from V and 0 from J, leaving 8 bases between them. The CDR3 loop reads CASSRATNEKLFF. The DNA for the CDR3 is TGTGCCAGTTCGAGGGCAACTAATGAAAAACTGTTTTTT.

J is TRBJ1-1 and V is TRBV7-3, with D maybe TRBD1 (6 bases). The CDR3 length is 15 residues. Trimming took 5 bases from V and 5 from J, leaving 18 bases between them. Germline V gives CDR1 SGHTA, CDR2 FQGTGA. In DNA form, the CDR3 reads TGTGCCAGCAGCACGAACAGGGTTACAATGACTGAAGCTTTCTTT. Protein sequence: CASSTNRVTMTEAFF.

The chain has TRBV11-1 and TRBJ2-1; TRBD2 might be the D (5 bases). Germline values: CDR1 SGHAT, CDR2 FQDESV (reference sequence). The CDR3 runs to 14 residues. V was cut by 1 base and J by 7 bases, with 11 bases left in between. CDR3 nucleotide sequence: TGTGCCAGCAGCTTAGGTAGTCTAGCAAATGAGCAGTTCTTC. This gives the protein CASSLGSLANEQFF.

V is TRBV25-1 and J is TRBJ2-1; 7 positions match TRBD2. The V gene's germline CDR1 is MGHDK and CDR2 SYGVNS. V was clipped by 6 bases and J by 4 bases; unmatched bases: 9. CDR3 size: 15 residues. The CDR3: CASRRTSRVYNEQFF. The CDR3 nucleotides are TGTGCCAGCAGGCGGACTAGTCGGGTTTACAATGAGCAGTTCTTC.

For the CDR3, the DNA is TGTGCCAGCAGTACACACTACGAGCAGTACTTC. This translates into CASSTHYEQYF. The J gene is TRBJ2-7, the V gene TRBV28, with D uncertain. V was pared by 5 bases and J by 3 bases, with 5 bases between. The CDR3 loop spans 11 amino acids. The V gene's germline CDR1 is MDHEN and CDR2 SYDVKM.

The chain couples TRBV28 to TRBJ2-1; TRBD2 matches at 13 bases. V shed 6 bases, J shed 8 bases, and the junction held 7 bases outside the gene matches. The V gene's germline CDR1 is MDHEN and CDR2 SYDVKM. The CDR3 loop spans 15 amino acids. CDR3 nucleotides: TGTGCCAGCAGCCTTACCGGGACTAGCGGGGATGAGCAGTTCTTC. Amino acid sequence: CASSLTGTSGDEQFF.

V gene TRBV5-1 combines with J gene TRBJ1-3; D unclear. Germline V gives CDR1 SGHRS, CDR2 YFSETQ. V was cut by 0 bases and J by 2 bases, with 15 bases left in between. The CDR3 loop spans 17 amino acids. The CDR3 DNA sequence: TGCGCCAGCAGCTTGGAAGGTCAGACCCGAGCTGGAAACACCATATATTTT. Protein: CASSLEGQTRAGNTIYF.

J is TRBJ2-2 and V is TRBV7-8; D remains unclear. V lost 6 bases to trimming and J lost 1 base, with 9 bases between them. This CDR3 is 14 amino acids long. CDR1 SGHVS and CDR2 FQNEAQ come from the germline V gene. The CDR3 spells CASSRERNTGELFF. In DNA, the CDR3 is TGTGCCAGCAGTAGAGAGCGGAACACCGGGGAGCTGTTTTTT.

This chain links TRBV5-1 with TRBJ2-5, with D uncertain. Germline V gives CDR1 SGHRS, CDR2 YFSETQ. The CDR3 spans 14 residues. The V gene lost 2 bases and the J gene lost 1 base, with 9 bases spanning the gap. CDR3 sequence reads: CASSFLVGQETQYF. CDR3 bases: TGCGCCAGCAGCTTCTTAGTTGGCCAAGAGACCCAGTACTTC.

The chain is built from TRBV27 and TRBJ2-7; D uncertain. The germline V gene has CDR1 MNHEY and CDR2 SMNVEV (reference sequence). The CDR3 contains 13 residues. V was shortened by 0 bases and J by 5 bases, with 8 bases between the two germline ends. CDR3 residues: CASSLSARHEQYF. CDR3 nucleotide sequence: TGTGCCAGCAGTTTATCGGCCCGCCACGAGCAGTACTTC.

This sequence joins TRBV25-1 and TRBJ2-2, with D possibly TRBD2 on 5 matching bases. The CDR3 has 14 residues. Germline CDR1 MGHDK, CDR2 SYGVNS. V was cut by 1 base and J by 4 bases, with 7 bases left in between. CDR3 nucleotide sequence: TGTGCCAGCAGTGAATTAGGGAGCACCGGGGAGCTGTTTTTT. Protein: CASSELGSTGELFF.

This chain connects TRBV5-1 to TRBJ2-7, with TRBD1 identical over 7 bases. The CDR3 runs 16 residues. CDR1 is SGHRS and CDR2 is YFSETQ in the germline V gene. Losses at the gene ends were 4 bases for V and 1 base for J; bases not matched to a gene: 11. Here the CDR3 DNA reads TGCGCCAGCAGCCACATAGGGGGCAGAGGGTCCTACGAGCAGTACTTC. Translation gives CASSHIGGRGSYEQYF.

CDR3 in DNA: TGTGCCAGCAGCTTAAAGGACAGGGGATTGGATGAAAAACTGTTTTTT. Protein sequence: CASSLKDRGLDEKLFF. This chain uses TRBV7-9 with TRBJ1-4; the match to TRBD1 covers 9 bases. The germline gives CDR1 SEHNR, CDR2 FQNEAQ (reference sequence). The CDR3 contains 16 residues. The V segment lost 2 bases and the J segment 6 bases; nucleotides outside the gene matches: 7.

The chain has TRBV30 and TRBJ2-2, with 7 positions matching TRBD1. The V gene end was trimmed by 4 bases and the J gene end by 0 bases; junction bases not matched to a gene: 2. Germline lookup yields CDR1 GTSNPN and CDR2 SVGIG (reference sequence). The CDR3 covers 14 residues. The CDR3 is CAWKTGPNTGELFF. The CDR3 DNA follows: TGTGCCTGGAAGACAGGGCCGAACACCGGGGAGCTGTTTTTT.